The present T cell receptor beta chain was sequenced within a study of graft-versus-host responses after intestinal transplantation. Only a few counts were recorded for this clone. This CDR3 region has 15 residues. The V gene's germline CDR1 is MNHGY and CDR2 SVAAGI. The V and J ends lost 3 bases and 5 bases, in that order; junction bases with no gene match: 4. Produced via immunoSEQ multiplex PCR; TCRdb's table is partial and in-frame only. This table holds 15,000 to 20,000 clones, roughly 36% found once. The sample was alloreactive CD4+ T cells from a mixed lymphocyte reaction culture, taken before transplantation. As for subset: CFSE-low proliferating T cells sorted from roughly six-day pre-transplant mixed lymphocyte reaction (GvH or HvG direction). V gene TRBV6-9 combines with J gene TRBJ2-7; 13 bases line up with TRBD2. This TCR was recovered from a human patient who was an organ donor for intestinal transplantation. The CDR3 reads CASSYTSGRVNEQYF. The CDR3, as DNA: TGTGCCAGCAGTTACACTAGCGGGAGGGTCAACGAGCAGTACTTC.